This entry lists 4 T cell receptor beta chains sequenced from one sample in a study of CD8 T cells in Susac syndrome. RNA in amounts of about 0.5 to 1 ug was reverse transcribed with random hexamers. TCRdb re-analysed the immunoSEQ multiplex PCR reads in MiXCR, keeping a single row per CDR3 protein. The sample has around 69,000 distinct CDR3 sequences; just over 95% are singletons. The sample comprised CD4+ T cells from PBMCs. These TCRs come from a human donor with multiple sclerosis.

The V and J genes are TRBV29-1 and TRBJ2-3; D unresolved. The CDR3 is 13 residues long. Trimming removed 2 bases at V and 8 bases at J, with 14 bases between. Germline lookup yields CDR1 SQVTM and CDR2 ANQGSEA. CDR3 region: CSVEWKGLGTQYF. The CDR3 bases are TGCAGCGTTGAATGGAAGGGTCTTGGTACGCAGTATTTT.

The chain is built from TRBV19 and TRBJ2-3, with D possibly matching TRBD1 (5 bases). V was cut by 7 bases and J by 2 bases, with 13 bases left in between. This CDR3 is 14 amino acids long. The germline gives CDR1 LNHDA, CDR2 SQIVND (reference sequence). CDR3 amino acids: CASTSGHPTDTQYF. The CDR3 nucleotides read TGTGCCAGTACGTCCGGACATCCCACAGATACGCAGTATTTT.

This clonotype was detected only once. CDR3 sequence reads: CASSLRQGQNYGYTF. The CDR3 DNA follows: TGCGCCAGCAGCTTGAGGCAGGGCCAAAACTATGGCTACACCTTC. This chain joins TRBV5-1 and TRBJ1-2; D is perhaps TRBD1 (5 bases). Germline V gene sequence: CDR1 SGHRS, CDR2 YFSETQ. The V and J ends lost 1 base and 2 bases respectively, with 12 bases between them. This CDR3 is 15 amino acids long.

The sample holds a few counts of this clonotype. This rearrangement joins TRBV5-6 to TRBJ1-3; TRBD1 is a possible D gene (6 bases). This CDR3 region has 14 residues. Germline V lookup: CDR1 SGHDT, CDR2 YYEEEE. The V end was cut by 0 bases, the J end by 2 bases, with 6 bases between. As DNA, the CDR3 is TGTGCCAGCAGCTTGGGACAGGCTGGAAACACCATATATTTT. As protein: CASSLGQAGNTIYF.